This T cell receptor (beta chain) was profiled in a study of tumor-infiltrating lymphocytes in localized non-small cell lung cancer. Repertoires were generated with immunoSEQ multiplex PCR, while TCRdb's copy carries only in-frame clones and drops some. Of around 12,000 clones detected, 70% to 90% appear once; the ten largest clones hold about 4%. The J segment lost 0 bases and the V segment lost 4 bases, leaving 8 bases of the junction unmatched. The CDR3 is 17 amino acids. Germline CDR1 and CDR2: MDHEN and SYDVKM. The TCR sequence derives from a human donor with non-small cell lung cancer. The sample taken for sequencing was uninvolved lung tissue not adjacent to the tumor. The V and J genes are TRBV28 and TRBJ1-3; 8 nucleotides align to TRBD1. CDR3 coding DNA: TGTGCCAGCAGTTGGAAGCCGGGACAGGACTCTGGAAACACCATATATTTT. It specifies CASSWKPGQDSGNTIYF. Based on the CDR3 plus reference TRBV28 and TRBJ1-3, the full variable domain is DVKVTQSSRYLVKRTGEKVFLECVQDMDHENMFWYRQDPGLGLRLIYFSYDVKMKEKGDIPEGYSVSREKKERFSLILESASTNQTSMYLCASSWKPGQDSGNTIYFGEGSWLTVV.